This entry lists 9 T cell receptor beta chains sequenced from one sample in a study of blood T cell repertoires in COVID-19. Profiling relied on immunoSEQ multiplex PCR, and the TCRdb table lists in-frame clones only, not all of them. The table lists hundreds of thousands of clones, roughly 90% of them singletons. The sample comprised PBMCs or T cells enriched from blood (not recorded which). Every receptor here comes from a woman aged 40 to 50 with acute COVID-19.

The rearrangement joins TRBV5-1 to TRBJ2-7; D is uncertain. The CDR3 runs 16 residues. V shed 0 bases and J shed 3 bases, with 16 bases lying between them. Germline V gene data show CDR1 as SGHRS and CDR2 as YFSETQ. CDR3 in amino acids: CASSLGGTTSDYEQYF. CDR3 in DNA: TGCGCCAGCAGCTTGGGAGGAACTACTTCAGACTACGAGCAGTACTTC. Using reference TRBV5-1 and TRBJ2-7 for the parts outside the CDR3, the full variable domain is KAGVTQTPRYLIKTRGQQVTLSCSPISGHRSVSWYQQTPGQGLQFLFEYFSETQRNKGNFPGRFSGRQFSNSRSEMNVSTLELGDSALYLCASSLGGTTSDYEQYFGPGTRLTVT.

This clone was counted once. The V gene is TRBV5-8, the J gene TRBJ1-5, with 10 bases aligning to TRBD1. The length of the CDR3 is 17 residues. From germline, CDR1 is SGHTS and CDR2 YDEGEE. Losses at the gene ends were 0 bases for V and 2 bases for J; bases not matched to a gene: 5. The CDR3 DNA follows: TGTGCCAGCAGCTTGGTATGGGACAGGGGTGGCAATCAGCCCCAGCATTTT. Encoded protein: CASSLVWDRGGNQPQHF. The variable domain in full, completed from reference TRBV5-8 and TRBJ1-5, reads EAGVTQSPTHLIKTRGQQATLRCSPISGHTSVYWYQQALGLGLQFLLWYDEGEERNRGNFPPRFSGRQFPNYSSELNVNALELEDSALYLCASSLVWDRGGNQPQHFGDGTRLSIL.

This chain uses TRBV21-1 with TRBJ1-1. TRBV21-1 is annotated as a pseudogene. CDR3 length: 17 residues. CDR3 in amino acids: CASSKVIGWRWNTEAFF. The CDR3 nucleotides are TGTGCCAGCAGCAAAGTGATTGGTTGGCGGTGGAACACTGAAGCTTTCTTT.

The chain combines TRBV6-5 with TRBJ2-7; possibly TRBD2 for D (5 bases). Germline values: CDR1 MNHEY, CDR2 SVGAGI. V shed 4 bases and J shed 9 bases, with 13 bases lying between them. This CDR3 region has 12 residues. The CDR3 region is CASSSLGARQYF. DNA for the CDR3: TGTGCCAGCAGTTCACTAGGAGCTAGGCAGTACTTC.

The rearrangement joins TRBV7-9 to TRBJ1-4; D perhaps matches TRBD1 (6 bases). Looked up from germline, CDR1 is SEHNR and CDR2 is FQNEAQ (reference sequence). Trimming cost V 2 bases and J 8 bases, with 12 bases left between them. The CDR3 runs 14 residues. The chain's CDR3 is CASSLSGGREKLFF. In DNA form, the CDR3 reads TGTGCCAGCAGCTTATCCGGGGGGCGCGAAAAACTGTTTTTT.

This chain links TRBV29-1 with TRBJ2-1; 7 bases map to TRBD1. CDR3 size: 12 residues. The V segment lost 1 base and the J segment 13 bases; nucleotides outside the gene matches: 7. Germline CDR1 reads SQVTM; CDR2 reads ANQGSEA. The CDR3 region has the DNA TGCAGCGTTGAAGTCTTAACAGGGGATCAGTTCTTC. Encoded protein: CSVEVLTGDQFF.

The J gene is TRBJ2-7, the V gene TRBV19; 7 bases are shared with TRBD1. Germline CDR1 and CDR2: LNHDA and SQIVND (reference sequence). J gave up 5 bases and V 0 bases, and 10 bases lay outside the gene matches. CDR3 length: 16 amino acids. CDR3 DNA sequence: TGTGCCAGTAGTATAGACGCGACAGGGACAGCCAACGAGCAGTACTTC. Its protein product is CASSIDATGTANEQYF.

This chain uses TRBV4-1 with TRBJ1-4; TRBD1 aligns across 8 bases. The germline gives CDR1 MGHRA, CDR2 YSYEKL. After removal of 2 bases from V and 8 bases from J, the junction contained 7 bases not matched to a gene. This CDR3 comprises 15 residues. The CDR3 DNA sequence: TGCGCCAGCAGCCAACCCCGGGACAGGCGGGAAAAACTGTTTTTT. Protein sequence: CASSQPRDRREKLFF.

This clone showed up just once. V gene TRBV18 combines with J gene TRBJ2-3, with D tentatively TRBD2 (5 bases). This CDR3 comprises 14 residues. V lost 3 bases, J lost 2 bases, and 9 bases lay in between. The V gene's germline CDR1 is KGHSH and CDR2 LQKENI. The CDR3 nucleotides are TGTGCCAGCTCACCTGCGGGTTTCACAGATACGCAGTATTTT. It specifies CASSPAGFTDTQYF.